The 24 T cell receptor beta chains in this list originate from one sample, sequenced in a study of blood T cell repertoires in COVID-19. Repertoires were generated with immunoSEQ multiplex PCR, while TCRdb's copy carries only in-frame clones and drops some. The sample includes about half a million clones, over 75% of them seen just once. The sample taken for sequencing was peripheral blood. The origin of the receptors is a human donor in a cohort sampled during active COVID-19.

The chain recombines TRBV5-8 with TRBJ2-1; TRBD2 aligns across 11 bases. With V trimmed by 4 bases and J by 15 bases, 6 bases remained unmatched. Germline V gives CDR1 SGHTS, CDR2 YDEGEE. CDR3 length: 12 amino acids. The CDR3 DNA follows: TGTGCCAGCAGCCCCAGACTAGCGGGGACGTTCTTC. Translated: CASSPRLAGTFF.

J is TRBJ2-1 and V is TRBV18, with D perhaps TRBD1 (6 bases). Trimming pared 6 bases from V and 4 bases from J, leaving 16 bases between. Germline lookup yields CDR1 KGHSH and CDR2 LQKENI. This CDR3 contains 15 residues. DNA for the CDR3: TGTGCCAGCTCCTGGGACAAACAAATGTACAATGAGCAGTTCTTC. Its protein product is CASSWDKQMYNEQFF.

The chain links TRBV24-1 to TRBJ2-1; 7 bases line up with TRBD1. This CDR3 has 15 amino acids. Germline assignment: CDR1 KGHDR and CDR2 SFDVKD. The V segment lost 3 bases and the J segment 2 bases; nucleotides outside the gene matches: 3. As DNA, the CDR3 is TGTGCCACCAGTGATCCCGGGACAGCCTACAATGAGCAGTTCTTC. This translates into CATSDPGTAYNEQFF.

The rearrangement links TRBV7-3 to TRBJ2-3; no definite D call. Germline CDR1 SGHTA, CDR2 FQGTGA. This CDR3 contains 15 residues. The germline V and J ends were trimmed by 2 bases and 7 bases, with 16 bases remaining between them. CDR3 sequence (DNA): TGTGCCAGCAGCTTACTAGATACTAAATTCCATACGCAGTATTTT. Translated: CASSLLDTKFHTQYF.

In this sample, this clone turned up many times. This chain links TRBV14 with TRBJ1-2, with 8 bases aligning to TRBD1. The CDR3 contains 15 residues. The V gene end was trimmed by 2 bases and the J gene end by 7 bases; junction bases not matched to a gene: 9. CDR1 and CDR2 from the germline V gene are SGHDN and FVKESK. CDR3 sequence: CASSQRTGWFGGYTF. The CDR3 region has the DNA TGTGCCAGCAGCCAAAGGACAGGGTGGTTCGGTGGCTACACCTTC.

This clone was picked up one time. This chain links TRBV4-2 with TRBJ2-6; 7 positions match TRBD2. V was pared by 4 bases and J by 0 bases, with 6 bases of the junction left unmatched. The length of the CDR3 is 17 residues. Germline loops: CDR1 LGHNA, CDR2 YNFKEQ. Here the CDR3 DNA reads TGTGCCAGCAGCCTGGCCAGCGGGGCCTCTGGGGCCAACGTCCTGACTTTC. Residues: CASSLASGASGANVLTF.

The chain's CDR3 is CAISPGQGATGELFF. CDR3 nucleotides: TGTGCCATCAGCCCGGGACAGGGGGCCACCGGGGAGCTGTTTTTT. V is TRBV10-3 and J is TRBJ2-2; 12 bases fit TRBD1. The CDR3 spans 15 residues. In germline, CDR1 is ENHRY, CDR2 SYGVKD. Losses at the gene ends were 6 bases for V and 4 bases for J; bases not matched to a gene: 3.

This chain links TRBV9 with TRBJ2-1; possibly TRBD1 for D (6 bases). The germline CDR1 and CDR2 sequences are SGDLS and YYNGEE. Trimming took 4 bases from V and 6 from J, leaving 17 bases between them. The CDR3 spans 15 residues. In DNA, the CDR3 is TGTGCCAGCAGCTTTCTCCCAGACAGGACCAATGAGCAGTTCTTC. This gives the protein CASSFLPDRTNEQFF.

V and J are TRBV5-4 and TRBJ2-3; 7 nucleotides align to TRBD1. Trimming took 5 bases from V and 2 from J; bases not matched to a gene: 8. The germline V gene encodes CDR1 SGHNT and CDR2 YYREEE (reference sequence). The CDR3 extends over 15 amino acids. The CDR3 reads CASRTTGYSTDTQYF. CDR3 nucleotide sequence: TGTGCCAGCAGAACGACAGGGTACTCCACAGATACGCAGTATTTT. Full variable domain (remainder filled in from reference TRBV5-4 and TRBJ2-3): ETGVTQSPTHLIKTRGQQVTLRCSSQSGHNTVSWYQQALGQGPQFIFQYYREEENGRGNFPPRFSGLQFPNYSSELNVNALELDDSALYLCASRTTGYSTDTQYFGPGTRLTVL.

The genes are TRBV6-5 and TRBJ1-2; D call uncertain. The germline V gene has CDR1 MNHEY and CDR2 SVGAGI. This CDR3 has 14 residues. V lost 5 bases, J lost 5 bases, and 15 bases lay in between. The CDR3 here is CASSRQEGLYGYTF. The CDR3 DNA reads TGTGCCAGCAGTCGTCAGGAGGGTCTATATGGCTACACCTTC.

This chain connects TRBV5-5 to TRBJ2-3; TRBD2 is a possible D gene (6 bases). With 6 bases removed from V and 1 base from J, the gap between germline ends came to 15 bases. This CDR3 has 15 residues. Germline CDR1 reads SGHKS; CDR2 reads YYEKEE (reference sequence). The CDR3 DNA follows: TGTGCCAGCACCAAAAAGGGACTGGGCACAGATACGCAGTATTTT. Translated: CASTKKGLGTDTQYF.

The V call is TRBV6-1, the J call TRBJ1-5; D uncertain. Per the germline V gene, CDR1 is MNHNS and CDR2 is SASEGT. The CDR3 runs 15 residues. V lost 0 bases, J lost 9 bases, and 15 bases lay in between. Written as DNA, the CDR3 is TGTGCCAGCAGTGAAGCCTCCAGCGCTGGATGGCCCCAGCATTTT. It is translated as CASSEASSAGWPQHF.

The rearrangement uses TRBV4-3 and TRBJ2-2, with 7 nucleotides matching TRBD1. Germline trimming cut 2 bases from V and 7 bases from J; bases unmatched to any gene: 7. Germline V gene lookup returns CDR1 LGHNA and CDR2 YSLEER. CDR3 length: 15 residues. In DNA form, the CDR3 reads TGCGCCAGCAGCCAAATGACAGGGACGGTCGGGGAGCTGTTTTTT. Translation gives CASSQMTGTVGELFF.

This clone was found once. J is TRBJ2-7 and V is TRBV28; TRBD2 aligns across 15 bases. CDR3 size: 18 residues. The junction had 10 bases not matched to a gene; V was cut back by 6 bases and J by 1 base. Germline V gene lookup returns CDR1 MDHEN and CDR2 SYDVKM. The CDR3 nucleotides read TGTGCCAGCAGCCCTGGACTAGCGGGAGGGCTAAAATCCTACGAGCAGTACTTC. It codes for CASSPGLAGGLKSYEQYF.

This clone was detected a few times. The chain links TRBV7-2 to TRBJ1-2; D may be TRBD1 (5 bases). Germline assignment: CDR1 SGHTA and CDR2 FQGNSA. The ends were cut back, 1 base at V and 1 base at J, with 7 bases in the middle. The CDR3 has 14 residues. In nucleotides, the CDR3 is TGTGCCAGCAGCTTAGACAGGCTTAACTATGGCTACACCTTC. Translation gives CASSLDRLNYGYTF.

The table lists this clone with a count of one. This chain connects TRBV5-1 to TRBJ1-1, with 7 bases aligning to TRBD1. The length of the CDR3 is 14 residues. Germline V gives CDR1 SGHRS, CDR2 YFSETQ. V lost 3 bases to trimming and J lost 2 bases; unmatched junction nucleotides: 4. The CDR3 loop reads CASSSGQTNTEAFF. The DNA for the CDR3 is TGCGCCAGCAGCTCGGGACAGACCAACACTGAAGCTTTCTTT.

The V gene is TRBV6-2 or TRBV6-3, the J gene TRBJ2-5; 10 bases line up with TRBD2. Germline values: CDR1 MNHEY, CDR2 SVGEGT. Unmatched junction bases numbered 5, after V lost 0 bases and J lost 4 bases. The CDR3 totals 16 residues. Here the CDR3 DNA reads TGTGCCAGCAGTTACTCCCCTAGCGGGAGAGGAGAGACCCAGTACTTC. Translated, it gives CASSYSPSGRGETQYF.

The chain has TRBV30 and TRBJ2-1; 7 bases align to TRBD2. Germline loops: CDR1 GTSNPN, CDR2 SVGIG (reference sequence). The V and J ends lost 3 bases and 7 bases, in that order; junction bases with no gene match: 15. This CDR3 has 16 amino acids. CDR3 sequence reads: CAWRGPGAGVYNEQFF. The CDR3 DNA is TGTGCCTGGAGGGGTCCTGGGGCGGGAGTCTATAATGAGCAGTTCTTC.

The chain combines TRBV5-4 with TRBJ2-2, with D possibly TRBD1 on 6 matching bases. The CDR3 spans 16 residues. V was shortened by 0 bases and J by 2 bases, with 11 bases between the two germline ends. The germline V gene encodes CDR1 SGHNT and CDR2 YYREEE (reference sequence). CDR3 region: CASSLAGQYNTGELFF. In nucleotides, the CDR3 is TGTGCCAGCAGCTTGGCCGGACAGTATAACACCGGGGAGCTGTTTTTT.

The chain couples TRBV29-1 to TRBJ1-1, with 8 bases aligning to TRBD1. Trimming removed 4 bases from V and 1 base from J; junction bases left unmatched: 8. The CDR3 totals 15 residues. CDR1 SQVTM and CDR2 ANQGSEA come from the germline V gene. For the CDR3, the DNA is TGCAGCGTTGTTCCCACCGGGACAGGGAACACTGAAGCTTTCTTT. Protein: CSVVPTGTGNTEAFF.

This clone came up a few times. This sequence joins TRBV11-2 and TRBJ2-1; 10 bases are a match to TRBD2. The CDR3 length is 17 residues. Germline V gene lookup returns CDR1 SGHAT and CDR2 FQNNGV. V was pared by 2 bases and J by 0 bases, with 4 bases of the junction left unmatched. This chain's CDR3 is CASSLLSSGSSYNEQFF. The CDR3 bases are TGTGCCAGCAGCTTATTGTCTAGCGGGAGCTCCTACAATGAGCAGTTCTTC. The whole variable domain, filled in from reference TRBV11-2 and TRBJ2-1, reads EAGVAQSPRYKIIEKRQSVAFWCNPISGHATLYWYQQILGQGPKLLIQFQNNGVVDDSQLPKDRFSAERLKGVDSTLKIQPAKLEDSAVYLCASSLLSSGSSYNEQFFGPGTRLTVL.

A note on this clone: This sequence may be a read error, since a much larger clone differs from it by one base. This sequence joins TRBV9 and TRBJ2-5; 11 bases are shared with TRBD2. This CDR3 comprises 15 residues. CDR1 is SGDLS, CDR2 YYNGEE, per germline. V was pared by 4 bases and J by 5 bases, with 7 bases of the junction left unmatched. CDR3 in amino acids: CASSFGTSGGETQYF. In DNA, the CDR3 is TGTGCCAGCAGCTTTGGGACTAGCGGAGGGGAGACCCAGTACTTC.

V usage is TRBV7-2 and J usage is TRBJ2-7; weak D call: TRBD2 (6 bases). This CDR3 has 13 amino acids. Looked up from germline, CDR1 is SGHTA and CDR2 is FQGNSA. V dropped 0 bases and J dropped 9 bases, with 12 bases sitting between them. The CDR3 protein is CASSLARDSRQYF. As DNA, the CDR3 is TGTGCCAGCAGCTTAGCGAGGGACTCCAGGCAGTACTTC.

V usage is TRBV4-2 and J usage is TRBJ2-7, with 7 nucleotides matching TRBD2. This CDR3 spans 13 amino acids. With 7 bases clipped from V and 4 bases from J, the junction kept 7 bases outside the gene matches. Germline loops: CDR1 LGHNA, CDR2 YNFKEQ. The CDR3 nucleotides read TGTGCCAGCAACAATCTCGGGAGGTACGAGCAGTACTTC. Protein product: CASNNLGRYEQYF.